What follows describes a single TCR beta chain. Antigen specificity is unknown. These data come from a study of cytomegalovirus exposure and HLA in healthy donors. Study results and caveats: A previous analysis found most TCR beta V segments productive roughly 87% or roughly 30% of the time. As a later analysis showed, a missense DCLRE1C variant was linked to trimming of TCR beta V- and J-genes.

Germline CDR1 reads PRHDT; CDR2 reads FYEKMQ (reference sequence). Trimming removed 5 bases from V and 9 bases from J, with 23 bases in between. The CDR3 contains 17 residues. PCR involved 60 Vbeta and 13 Jbeta primers. Sequencing was performed with immunoSEQ multiplex PCR; in TCRdb, only in-frame clones are kept and a portion is missing. This table holds around 120,000 clones, around 62% found once. The chain has TRBV13 and TRBJ1-6; D is unclear. The sequenced material came from PBMCs. This clonotype was obtained from a woman aged 40 to 49 in good health and CMV-seropositive. CDR3 loop: CASSPSRRVGGSSPLHF. CDR3 coding DNA: TGTGCCAGCAGCCCGTCTCGGAGGGTGGGTGGTAGTTCACCCCTCCACTTT.